Below are 22 T cell receptor beta chains sequenced from a single sample in a study of blood T cell repertoires in COVID-19. TCRdb keeps only in-frame clones here, not all; method: immunoSEQ multiplex PCR. The sample includes 90,000 to 150,000 clones, roughly 70% of them seen just once. Material for sequencing was peripheral blood. The receptors come from a human donor with acute or convalescent COVID-19. The donor label of this sample is uncertain.

The chain couples TRBV4-2 to TRBJ2-1, with TRBD1 matching over 7 bases. Germline V lookup: CDR1 LGHNA, CDR2 YNFKEQ. V trimming: 4 bases; J trimming: 6 bases; junction bases outside the gene matches: 9. CDR3 size: 15 residues. Here the CDR3 reads CASSPLTGMSNEQFF. CDR3 DNA sequence: TGTGCCAGCAGCCCCCTGACAGGGATGTCCAATGAGCAGTTCTTC.

The chain uses TRBV6-2 or TRBV6-3 and TRBJ1-1; 7 nucleotides agree with TRBD1. V was clipped by 5 bases and J by 4 bases; unmatched bases: 25. Germline V gives CDR1 MNHEY, CDR2 SVGEGT. This CDR3 is built from 20 residues. The CDR3 loop is CASSNRDSIYLSPSLTEAFF. The DNA of the CDR3 is TGTGCCAGCAGTAACCGGGACAGTATTTACCTATCACCGTCACTCACTGAAGCTTTCTTT.

This chain links TRBV11-3 with TRBJ2-5; 13 bases fit TRBD2. The CDR3 length is 16 residues. V shed 3 bases, J shed 3 bases, and the junction held 4 bases outside the gene matches. Germline CDR1 reads SGHNT; CDR2 reads YENEEA. The CDR3 DNA sequence: TGTGCCAGCAGCTTTGGGGGGACTAGCGGGGAAGAGACCCAGTACTTC. The encoded protein is CASSFGGTSGEETQYF.

J is TRBJ1-6 and V is TRBV12-3 or TRBV12-4, with D possibly TRBD1 on 6 matching bases. This CDR3 is built from 12 residues. Trimming cost V 8 bases and J 10 bases, with 12 bases left between them. For the CDR3, the DNA is TGTGCCAGCTCCCAGGGGCGCTCACCCCTCCACTTT. As protein: CASSQGRSPLHF.

The V gene is TRBV2, the J gene TRBJ1-6; 7 positions match TRBD1. Germline V gene lookup returns CDR1 SNHLY and CDR2 FYNNEI. The V gene end was trimmed by 7 bases and the J gene end by 14 bases; junction bases not matched to a gene: 14. CDR3 length: 14 amino acids. CDR3 amino acids: CASKKGTAPEALHF. Here the CDR3 DNA reads TGTGCCAGCAAGAAGGGGACAGCACCGGAGGCCCTCCACTTT.

The chain is built from TRBV7-6 and TRBJ2-5; TRBD1 might be the D (6 bases). Germline loops: CDR1 SGHVS, CDR2 FNYEAQ. This CDR3 region has 16 residues. Deletions cut 1 base from V and 5 bases from J, with 17 bases between. CDR3 in DNA: TGTGCCAGCAGCTTAGGCAGGGGCGCTTCCCCCGAGACCCAGTACTTC. Translating gives CASSLGRGASPETQYF.

J is TRBJ2-5 and V is TRBV28; D is ambiguous. Trimming took 6 bases from V and 1 from J, leaving 15 bases between them. Germline lookup yields CDR1 MDHEN and CDR2 SYDVKM. The CDR3 covers 15 residues. DNA of the CDR3: TGTGCCAGCAGCCTACCCCCCTCCCTCCAAGAGACCCAGTACTTC. Protein product: CASSLPPSLQETQYF. Complete variable domain (other parts from reference TRBV28 and TRBJ2-5): DVKVTQSSRYLVKRTGEKVFLECVQDMDHENMFWYRQDPGLGLRLIYFSYDVKMKEKGDIPEGYSVSREKKERFSLILESASTNQTSMYLCASSLPPSLQETQYFGPGTRLLVL.

The chain recombines TRBV9 with TRBJ1-3; the D gene is possibly TRBD1 (5 bases). Trimming removed 0 bases at V and 4 bases at J, with 11 bases between. The CDR3 sequence is 15 residues long. Per germline, CDR1 SGDLS and CDR2 YYNGEE. The CDR3 DNA is TGTGCCAGCAGCGTAGAAGATGGGGCCGGAAACACCATATATTTT. Amino acids: CASSVEDGAGNTIYF.

This clone showed up just once. The rearrangement joins TRBV3-1 (or the pseudogene TRBV3-2) to TRBJ1-2, with 9 bases identical to TRBD1. The germline V gene encodes CDR1 LGHDT and CDR2 YNNKEL (reference sequence). After removal of 4 bases from V and 4 bases from J, the junction contained 10 bases not matched to a gene. The CDR3 extends over 16 amino acids. The chain's CDR3 is CASSPLDRGGLYGYTF. CDR3 sequence (DNA): TGTGCCAGCAGCCCTCTCGACAGGGGGGGCCTCTATGGCTACACCTTC.

This clone was observed at least ten times. The chain carries TRBV7-9 and TRBJ1-6; D possibly corresponds to TRBD1 (6 bases). The germline V and J ends were trimmed by 5 bases and 9 bases, with 17 bases remaining between them. Germline CDR1 and CDR2: SEHNR and FQNEAQ (reference sequence). This CDR3 has 15 residues. The CDR3 bases are TGTGCCAGCAGCCAGTCGAGGGGGAGGGGTTCACCCCTCCACTTT. Translated, it gives CASSQSRGRGSPLHF.

The chain is built from TRBV28 and TRBJ2-7; TRBD2 aligns across 12 bases. Trimming cost V 4 bases and J 0 bases; bases outside gene matches: 4. There are 16 residues in the CDR3. CDR1 is MDHEN, CDR2 SYDVKM, per germline. The CDR3 protein is CASSSSGGATSYEQYV. DNA of the CDR3: TGTGCCAGCAGTTCTAGCGGGGGGGCGACCTCCTACGAGCAGTACGTC.

V gene TRBV28 combines with J gene TRBJ2-3, with D possibly being TRBD1 (6 bases). Trimming took 6 bases from V and 4 from J, leaving 20 bases between them. Germline V gene data show CDR1 as MDHEN and CDR2 as SYDVKM. This CDR3 region has 16 residues. CDR3 protein: CASRRTLNSGADTQYF. Written as DNA, the CDR3 is TGTGCCAGCAGAAGAACCCTCAACTCAGGGGCAGATACGCAGTATTTT.

This clone was seen just once. The V call is TRBV28, the J call TRBJ2-6; possible D gene TRBD1, 6 bases. Deletions cut 6 bases from V and 2 bases from J, with 14 bases between. The CDR3 length is 16 residues. Germline loops: CDR1 MDHEN, CDR2 SYDVKM. This CDR3 is CASRSPDRTGANVLTF. Written as DNA, the CDR3 is TGTGCCAGCAGATCGCCTGACAGGACTGGGGCCAACGTCCTGACTTTC.

The chain joins TRBV19 to TRBJ2-1, with D perhaps TRBD2 (6 bases). V shed 0 bases and J shed 7 bases, with 16 bases lying between them. The germline gives CDR1 LNHDA, CDR2 SQIVND (reference sequence). The CDR3 length is 16 residues. This chain's CDR3 is CASSIEGLGSTNEQFF. The CDR3 DNA follows: TGTGCCAGTAGTATAGAGGGTCTCGGGAGTACGAATGAGCAGTTCTTC.

A few counts support this clone. The chain has TRBV28 and TRBJ1-5; TRBD1 matches 8 bases. From germline, CDR1 is MDHEN and CDR2 SYDVKM. The CDR3 sequence is 14 residues long. V dropped 5 bases and J dropped 6; count of bases not matched to a gene: 6. This CDR3 reads CASSQTGEVQPQHF. CDR3 in DNA: TGTGCCAGCAGTCAGACAGGGGAGGTTCAGCCCCAGCATTTT.

This sequence joins TRBV10-2 and TRBJ2-7; unclear D gene. From germline, CDR1 is WSHSY and CDR2 SAAADI. Trimming stripped 4 bases from V and 2 bases from J, with 6 bases between. This CDR3 comprises 12 residues. CDR3 sequence (DNA): TGCGCCAGCAGTGTGGCCACCTACGAGCAGTACTTC. It encodes CASSVATYEQYF.

The chain links TRBV7-3 to TRBJ2-3, with TRBD1 identical over 7 bases. CDR1 and CDR2 (germline): SGHTA, FQGTGA. The ends lost 2 bases at V and 3 bases at J; junction bases unmatched: 5. This CDR3 is 15 amino acids long. Written as DNA, the CDR3 is TGTGCCAGCAGCTTACGGGACAGCCAGACAGATACGCAGTATTTT. It yields the protein CASSLRDSQTDTQYF.

The chain carries TRBV4-1 and TRBJ2-2; TRBD1 might be the D (5 bases). Germline V lookup: CDR1 MGHRA, CDR2 YSYEKL. V was clipped by 1 base and J by 5 bases, with 14 bases between them. CDR3 size: 16 residues. The CDR3 loop reads CASSQVGRRETGELFF. CDR3 DNA sequence: TGCGCCAGCAGCCAAGTGGGCCGCAGGGAAACCGGGGAGCTGTTTTTT.

The CDR3 DNA is TGTGCCAGCAGCTTAAGGACCGGGACAGGGAGTGAAAAACTGTTTTTT. Translating gives CASSLRTGTGSEKLFF. The chain carries TRBV5-4 and TRBJ1-4; TRBD1 matches at 9 bases. Trimming removed 2 bases from V and 7 bases from J; junction bases left unmatched: 9. Germline assignment: CDR1 SGHNT and CDR2 YYREEE (reference sequence). The CDR3 is made up of 16 amino acids. Combining the CDR3 with reference TRBV5-4 and TRBJ1-4 gives the whole variable domain ETGVTQSPTHLIKTRGQQVTLRCSSQSGHNTVSWYQQALGQGPQFIFQYYREEENGRGNFPPRFSGLQFPNYSSELNVNALELDDSALYLCASSLRTGTGSEKLFFGSGTQLSVL.

This chain uses TRBV7-2 with TRBJ1-6, with D possibly being TRBD1 (5 bases). V was shortened by 5 bases and J by 7 bases, with 12 bases between the two germline ends. The length of the CDR3 is 14 residues. Germline CDR1 reads SGHTA; CDR2 reads FQGNSA. The CDR3 protein is CASSRDFLNSPLHF. The CDR3 DNA follows: TGTGCCAGCAGCAGGGACTTCCTAAATTCACCCCTCCACTTT.

The chain carries TRBV7-9 and TRBJ1-4; 7 bases fit TRBD1. V shed 6 bases, J shed 0 bases, and the junction held 13 bases outside the gene matches. CDR1 and CDR2 (germline): SEHNR, FQNEAQ (reference sequence). The CDR3 runs to 18 residues. In DNA, the CDR3 is TGTGCCAGCAGTTGGTCCAGGGGGTCCGTTGCAACTAATGAAAAACTGTTTTTT. As protein: CASSWSRGSVATNEKLFF.

The chain uses TRBV11-1 and TRBJ2-1, with 9 positions matching TRBD2. In germline, CDR1 is SGHAT, CDR2 FQDESV (reference sequence). The trim removed 5 bases at V and 7 bases at J, leaving 9 bases unmatched. This CDR3 contains 15 residues. CDR3 protein: CASSIFGAGGNEQFF. CDR3 bases: TGTGCCAGCAGCATCTTTGGTGCGGGGGGGAATGAGCAGTTCTTC.